Following are 31 T cell receptor beta chains from one sample sequenced in a study of blood T cell repertoires in COVID-19. The method was immunoSEQ multiplex PCR; TCRdb's version includes in-frame clones alone and lacks a portion of them. The table records over 100,000 clones, approximately 80% of them present only once. The sequenced sample consisted of peripheral blood. The receptors shown here come from a woman aged 70 to 79 with acute or convalescent COVID-19.

The chain carries TRBV27 and TRBJ2-7; no clear D. The CDR3 sequence is 13 residues long. V was pared by 2 bases and J by 6 bases, with 11 bases between. The germline CDR1 and CDR2 sequences are MNHEY and SMNVEV (reference sequence). In DNA, the CDR3 is TGTGCCAGCAGTTTACTTACCACCAGCGAGCAGTACTTC. Amino acids: CASSLLTTSEQYF.

The rearrangement joins TRBV9 to TRBJ2-2; 13 bases are shared with TRBD2. The CDR3 contains 18 residues. The germline V gene has CDR1 SGDLS and CDR2 YYNGEE. Unmatched junction bases numbered 13, after V lost 6 bases and J lost 5 bases. CDR3 sequence reads: CASTKLAGGPTGTGELFF. In nucleotides, the CDR3 is TGTGCCAGCACGAAACTAGCGGGGGGGCCTACTGGAACCGGGGAGCTGTTTTTT. Complete variable domain (other parts from reference TRBV9 and TRBJ2-2): DSGVTQTPKHLITATGQRVTLRCSPRSGDLSVYWYQQSLDQGLQFLIQYYNGEERAKGNILERFSAQQFPDLHSELNLSSLELGDSALYFCASTKLAGGPTGTGELFFGEGSRLTVL.

This chain connects TRBV12-3 or TRBV12-4 to TRBJ2-7, with TRBD1 matching 7 bases. The V segment lost 5 bases and the J segment 5 bases; nucleotides outside the gene matches: 3. CDR3 length: 12 amino acids. CDR3 in DNA: TGTGCCAGCAGTCTACAGGGGAACGAGCAGTACTTC. The encoded protein is CASSLQGNEQYF.

This chain uses TRBV3-1 (or the pseudogene TRBV3-2) with TRBJ2-3; 10 bases map to TRBD2. V shed 1 base, J shed 3 bases, and the junction held 7 bases outside the gene matches. The germline V gene has CDR1 LGHDT and CDR2 YNNKEL (reference sequence). This CDR3 contains 17 residues. Written as DNA, the CDR3 is TGTGCCAGCAGCCAAGGTCTCTTAGCGGGAGGTACAGATACGCAGTATTTT. Encoded protein: CASSQGLLAGGTDTQYF.

The rearrangement links TRBV5-1 to TRBJ1-1; 9 bases match TRBD1. This CDR3 has 16 amino acids. CDR1 is SGHRS and CDR2 is YFSETQ in the germline V gene. The trim removed 2 bases at V and 0 bases at J, leaving 5 bases unmatched. The CDR3 loop is CASSFNRGRVNTEAFF. Here the CDR3 DNA reads TGCGCCAGCAGCTTCAACAGGGGGCGGGTGAACACTGAAGCTTTCTTT.

This clone was detected once. The rearrangement joins TRBV5-1 to TRBJ2-7, with 8 bases aligning to TRBD2. The V gene end was trimmed by 4 bases and the J gene end by 0 bases; junction bases not matched to a gene: 9. This CDR3 comprises 16 residues. Germline CDR1 and CDR2: SGHRS and YFSETQ. CDR3 protein: CASSPPERGPSYEQYF. In nucleotides, the CDR3 is TGCGCCAGCAGCCCGCCGGAGCGGGGGCCCTCCTACGAGCAGTACTTC.

The V and J genes are TRBV19 and TRBJ2-7, with D possibly being TRBD1 (6 bases). CDR1 and CDR2 (germline): LNHDA, SQIVND (reference sequence). This CDR3 has 14 residues. The germline V and J ends were trimmed by 3 bases and 6 bases, with 15 bases remaining between them. CDR3 sequence reads: CASSIMGAESEQYF. The CDR3 DNA sequence: TGTGCCAGTAGTATCATGGGGGCGGAGAGCGAGCAGTACTTC. The full variable domain, with the rest looked up from reference TRBV19 and TRBJ2-7, is DGGITQSPKYLFRKEGQNVTLSCEQNLNHDAMYWYRQDPGQGLRLIYYSQIVNDFQKGDIAEGYSVSREKKESFPLTVTSAQKNPTAFYLCASSIMGAESEQYFGPGTRLTVT.

This clone was detected once. The chain uses TRBV28 and TRBJ1-1; 8 positions match TRBD1. The CDR3 runs to 13 residues. J lost 7 bases, V lost 6 bases, and 7 bases had no gene match. Per germline, CDR1 MDHEN and CDR2 SYDVKM. CDR3 DNA: TGTGCCAGCAGCAAAGATACAGGGGGTGAAGCTTTCTTT. Amino acid sequence: CASSKDTGGEAFF. Full variable domain (missing parts from reference TRBV28 and TRBJ1-1): DVKVTQSSRYLVKRTGEKVFLECVQDMDHENMFWYRQDPGLGLRLIYFSYDVKMKEKGDIPEGYSVSREKKERFSLILESASTNQTSMYLCASSKDTGGEAFFGQGTRLTVV.

V is TRBV5-4 and J is TRBJ2-3; 10 positions agree with TRBD2. J was trimmed by 2 bases and V by 1 base; bases with no gene match: 1. CDR1 and CDR2 from the germline V gene are SGHNT and YYREEE (reference sequence). This CDR3 spans 15 amino acids. The CDR3 is CASSLTSGVTDTQYF. The DNA for the CDR3 is TGTGCCAGCAGCTTGACTAGCGGGGTCACAGATACGCAGTATTTT.

V usage is TRBV5-1 and J usage is TRBJ2-5; possible D gene TRBD1, 6 bases. Germline-derived CDR1 and CDR2 are SGHRS and YFSETQ. The CDR3 loop spans 15 amino acids. V gave up 7 bases and J gave up 4 bases, with 20 bases separating them. CDR3 sequence: CASGAERGSLETQYF. CDR3 nucleotide sequence: TGCGCCAGCGGGGCGGAGAGGGGGTCCTTAGAGACCCAGTACTTC.

The chain couples TRBV18 to TRBJ2-1; D is possibly TRBD2 (6 bases). This CDR3 comprises 18 residues. V lost 4 bases to trimming and J lost 0 bases, with 19 bases between them. Germline-derived CDR1 and CDR2 are KGHSH and LQKENI. CDR3 sequence (DNA): TGTGCCAGCTCACAGCTTCGCCCCGGGGGTCTCTCCTACAATGAGCAGTTCTTC. Translating it yields CASSQLRPGGLSYNEQFF.

This rearrangement joins TRBV7-8 to TRBJ1-1; TRBD1 agrees at 8 bases. CDR3 length equals 15 residues. The junction had 11 bases not matched to a gene; V was cut back by 4 bases and J by 7 bases. The germline V gene encodes CDR1 SGHVS and CDR2 FQNEAQ. The CDR3 reads CASSWTRGTGGEAFF. The CDR3 DNA is TGTGCCAGCAGCTGGACAAGAGGGACAGGCGGTGAAGCTTTCTTT.

V and J are TRBV6-5 and TRBJ2-2; possible D gene TRBD2, 6 bases. The CDR3 totals 15 residues. V was pared by 6 bases and J by 5 bases, with 16 bases between. Germline V gives CDR1 MNHEY, CDR2 SVGAGI. As DNA, the CDR3 is TGTGCCAGCAGATATAGCGGTGGGGGGACCGGGGAGCTGTTTTTT. Translation: CASRYSGGGTGELFF.

The CDR3 nucleotides read TGCGCCAGCAGTGAAAGGACTATTTCACAAGAGACCCAGTACTTC. Its protein product is CASSERTISQETQYF. The chain is built from TRBV10-2 and TRBJ2-5, with a possible D match to TRBD2 (6 bases). V was clipped by 3 bases and J by 2 bases, with 13 bases between them. Per germline, CDR1 WSHSY and CDR2 SAAADI. There are 15 residues in the CDR3.

The chain is built from TRBV9 and TRBJ2-1; D call uncertain. This CDR3 is built from 16 residues. V was cut by 0 bases and J by 5 bases, with 15 bases left in between. Germline V gene sequence: CDR1 SGDLS, CDR2 YYNGEE. This CDR3 is CASSVGSWSSHNEQFF. The DNA for the CDR3 is TGTGCCAGCAGCGTAGGGTCGTGGAGTAGCCACAATGAGCAGTTCTTC.

This chain joins TRBV10-2 and TRBJ1-2; maybe TRBD1 (5 bases). The CDR3 runs 13 residues. Trimming shortened V by 2 bases and J by 5 bases, and 9 bases separated the two germline ends. Germline V CDR1 and CDR2: WSHSY, SAAADI. The CDR3 loop reads CASSEETEYGYTF. The CDR3 coding sequence is TGCGCCAGCAGTGAGGAGACAGAATATGGCTACACCTTC.

The chain carries TRBV2 and TRBJ2-3, with 7 bases aligning to TRBD2. Germline CDR1 SNHLY, CDR2 FYNNEI. V lost 8 bases, J lost 2 bases, and 4 bases stayed unmatched. The CDR3 is made up of 13 amino acids. CDR3 nucleotide sequence: TGTGCCAGCTTAGCGGGCGACACAGATACGCAGTATTTT. Encoded protein: CASLAGDTDTQYF. The full variable domain, rest sourced from reference TRBV2 and TRBJ2-3, is EPEVTQTPSHQVTQMGQEVILRCVPISNHLYFYWYRQILGQKVEFLVSFYNNEISEKSEIFDDQFSVERPDGSNFTLKIRSTKLEDSAMYFCASLAGDTDTQYFGPGTRLTVL.

This chain uses TRBV21-1 with TRBJ2-3; TRBD2 is the table's D call, not checked against the DNA. TRBV21-1 is an annotated pseudogene. The CDR3 covers 13 residues. CDR3: CASSWLAGDTQYF. In DNA form, the CDR3 reads TGTGCCAGCAGCTGGTTAGCGGGGGATACGCAGTATTTT.

The count of this clone is one. The chain couples TRBV13 to TRBJ2-5; 7 bases are shared with TRBD2. This CDR3 has 16 residues. After removal of 0 bases from V and 5 bases from J, the junction contained 9 bases not matched to a gene. Germline V lookup: CDR1 PRHDT, CDR2 FYEKMQ (reference sequence). The CDR3 nucleotides are TGTGCCAGCAGCTTAGGGGGCGGGGGAGGCTCGGAGACCCAGTACTTC. Its protein is CASSLGGGGGSETQYF.

The CDR3 DNA is TGTGCCAGCAGCCAAAGGGACAGGGGAGCTAACTATGGCTACACCTTC. It encodes CASSQRDRGANYGYTF. The rearrangement joins TRBV3-1 (or the pseudogene TRBV3-2) to TRBJ1-2, with 10 bases matching TRBD1. Germline V gene sequence: CDR1 LGHDT, CDR2 YNNKEL (reference sequence). With 2 bases clipped from V and 0 bases from J, the junction kept 3 bases outside the gene matches. This CDR3 is 16 amino acids long.

The chain uses TRBV4-1 and TRBJ2-4, with D tentatively TRBD1 (6 bases). Germline CDR1 and CDR2: MGHRA and YSYEKL. There are 16 residues in the CDR3. Trimming removed 1 base from V and 0 bases from J, with 10 bases in between. This chain's CDR3 is CASSQGTDTAKNIQYF. CDR3 sequence (DNA): TGCGCCAGCAGCCAAGGGACAGATACAGCCAAAAACATTCAGTACTTC.

The J gene is TRBJ2-7, the V gene TRBV4-1, with TRBD2 matching 8 bases. Germline assignment: CDR1 MGHRA and CDR2 YSYEKL. V lost 1 base, J lost 9 bases, and 20 bases stayed unmatched. The CDR3 runs 18 residues. In DNA, the CDR3 is TGCGCCAGCAGCCAAGGTCCGACGAGAGCGGGAGTCGCCCCCGTGCAGTACTTC. Amino acid sequence: CASSQGPTRAGVAPVQYF.

The chain has TRBV7-9 and TRBJ2-7; D is perhaps TRBD2 (6 bases). With 2 bases removed from V and 5 bases from J, the gap between germline ends came to 16 bases. The CDR3 loop spans 15 amino acids. Germline-derived CDR1 and CDR2 are SEHNR and FQNEAQ (reference sequence). CDR3 sequence: CASSLSPGLFHEQYF. For the CDR3, the DNA is TGTGCCAGCAGCTTATCGCCCGGACTATTCCACGAGCAGTACTTC.

V is TRBV18 and J is TRBJ2-5, with a tentative D call TRBD1 (5 bases). With 2 bases removed from V and 3 bases from J, the gap between germline ends came to 7 bases. Germline CDR1 KGHSH, CDR2 LQKENI. This CDR3 has 13 residues. Here the CDR3 reads CASSPIREETQYF. Here the CDR3 DNA reads TGTGCCAGCTCACCAATCAGGGAAGAGACCCAGTACTTC.

This clone was picked up a small number of times. The rearrangement uses TRBV7-9 and TRBJ2-1; 10 bases fit TRBD1. V trimming: 4 bases; J trimming: 5 bases; junction bases outside the gene matches: 5. This CDR3 comprises 15 residues. Germline V gene data show CDR1 as SEHNR and CDR2 as FQNEAQ (reference sequence). In DNA form, the CDR3 reads TGTGCCAGCAGCTCGACAGGGGGCCTCGACAATGAGCAGTTCTTC. It specifies CASSSTGGLDNEQFF.

This clone was seen only once. This rearrangement joins TRBV14 to TRBJ1-4; possible D gene TRBD1, 6 bases. Trimming removed 4 bases at V and 5 bases at J, with 14 bases between. This CDR3 is 15 amino acids long. Per the germline V gene, CDR1 is SGHDN and CDR2 is FVKESK. The DNA of the CDR3 is TGTGCCAGCAGCCGCGGGGGGACACCCAATGAAAAACTGTTTTTT. Translated, it gives CASSRGGTPNEKLFF.

This chain connects TRBV29-1 to TRBJ1-2; 9 bases are a match to TRBD1. CDR3 length: 12 amino acids. V shed 6 bases and J 6 bases; nucleotides not matched to a gene: 5. Germline V gene data show CDR1 as SQVTM and CDR2 as ANQGSEA. The CDR3 sequence: CSVNRGPNGYTF. CDR3 DNA sequence: TGCAGCGTAAACAGGGGGCCAAATGGCTACACCTTC.

V gene TRBV27 combines with J gene TRBJ1-6, with 7 bases aligning to TRBD1. The germline V gene encodes CDR1 MNHEY and CDR2 SMNVEV (reference sequence). J lost 3 bases, V lost 7 bases, and 9 bases had no gene match. The CDR3 consists of 16 residues. In nucleotides, the CDR3 is TGTGCCAGCACCTTCTCGACAGGGATCTATAATTCACCCCTCCACTTT. This encodes CASTFSTGIYNSPLHF.

The CDR3 DNA reads TGCAGCGTTTTAGGCGGCAGGGCGAACATTCAGTACTTC. This gives the protein CSVLGGRANIQYF. V and J are TRBV29-1 and TRBJ2-4; the D gene is possibly TRBD1 (5 bases). This CDR3 is 13 amino acids long. Per the germline V gene, CDR1 is SQVTM and CDR2 is ANQGSEA. V shed 5 bases and J shed 7 bases, with 15 bases lying between them.

The genes are TRBV4-1 and TRBJ2-7; D is unresolved. The V gene lost 0 bases and the J gene lost 0 bases, with 3 bases spanning the gap. The CDR3 runs to 13 residues. Germline V CDR1 and CDR2: MGHRA, YSYEKL. The CDR3 DNA sequence: TGCGCCAGCAGCCAAGACAGCTCCTACGAGCAGTACTTC. It codes for CASSQDSSYEQYF.

The rearrangement uses TRBV6-5 and TRBJ1-5, with TRBD1 matching 8 bases. CDR3 size: 14 residues. Germline V lookup: CDR1 MNHEY, CDR2 SVGAGI. With V trimmed by 5 bases and J by 2 bases, 2 bases remained unmatched. This CDR3 reads CASSKQGGNQPQHF. In DNA, the CDR3 is TGTGCCAGCAGTAAACAGGGGGGCAATCAGCCCCAGCATTTT.